Following are 31 T cell receptor beta chains from one sample sequenced in a study of T-cell memory formation after mild COVID-19. MiXCR was run by TCRdb on the 5' RACE reads, yielding one entry per CDR3 protein. The sample lists roughly 47,000 distinct CDR3 sequences, approximately 6.6% occurring once. Sequences were obtained from PBMCs or a T cell subset sorted from them (not recorded which). The receptors derive from a man aged 18-30 years who had mild COVID-19 (a few samples of this study predate the infection). Cell type and time point are not known.

This clonotype was seen a handful of times. CDR3 region: CASSRDRGSYGYTF. The CDR3 region has the DNA TGTGCCAGCTCACGGGACAGGGGCAGCTATGGCTACACCTTC. This chain joins TRBV18 and TRBJ1-2; 10 bases match TRBD1. Germline V gives CDR1 KGHSH, CDR2 LQKENI. V shed 4 bases and J 4 bases; nucleotides not matched to a gene: 3. The CDR3 runs to 14 residues.

Many counts were recorded for this clonotype. This chain links TRBV5-1 with TRBJ1-1; D is possibly TRBD1 (6 bases). V lost 2 bases to trimming and J lost 5 bases, with 13 bases between them. This CDR3 is built from 14 residues. Looked up from germline, CDR1 is SGHRS and CDR2 is YFSETQ. The CDR3 sequence is CASSLQGYRTEAFF. DNA for the CDR3: TGCGCCAGCAGCTTACAGGGCTATCGGACTGAAGCTTTCTTT.

The chain links TRBV9 to TRBJ2-5, with 9 bases identical to TRBD2. Germline V gene sequence: CDR1 SGDLS, CDR2 YYNGEE. The CDR3 sequence is 15 residues long. The V segment lost 3 bases and the J segment 5 bases; nucleotides outside the gene matches: 8. CDR3 amino acids: CASSAGLAGDETQYF. As DNA, the CDR3 is TGTGCCAGCAGCGCGGGTTTAGCGGGGGATGAGACCCAGTACTTC.

This clonotype was seen more than once but under ten times. This chain links TRBV12-3 or TRBV12-4 with TRBJ2-3; D possibly corresponds to TRBD1 (5 bases). The CDR3 is 13 residues long. The ends were cut back, 3 bases at V and 3 bases at J, with 7 bases in the middle. Here the CDR3 DNA reads TGTGCCAGCAGTTTCCAGGGTACAGATACGCAGTATTTT. This sequence encodes CASSFQGTDTQYF.

The CDR3 is CASRGTGIDNTQYF. The CDR3 nucleotides read TGTGCCAGCAGAGGGACAGGGATAGATAATACGCAGTATTTT. The V call is TRBV12-3 or TRBV12-4, the J call TRBJ2-3; TRBD1 agrees at 9 bases. The CDR3 runs 14 residues. With 6 bases clipped from V and 7 bases from J, the junction kept 8 bases outside the gene matches.

CDR3 amino acids: CASSGRTPRTTTMNTEAFF. CDR3 nucleotides: TGTGCCAGCAGCGGACGGACTCCAAGGACAACCACCATGAACACTGAAGCTTTCTTT. This sequence joins TRBV11-2 and TRBJ1-1, with D perhaps TRBD1 (5 bases). The CDR3 sequence is 19 residues long. The germline V gene encodes CDR1 SGHAT and CDR2 FQNNGV. The ends were cut back, 5 bases at V and 0 bases at J, with 25 bases in the middle.

The table lists this clonotype with many counts. The V and J genes are TRBV7-3 and TRBJ2-5; the D call may be TRBD1 or TRBD2 (5 bases each). CDR3 length: 16 residues. Germline V lookup: CDR1 SGHTA, CDR2 FQGTGA. Trimming took off 1 base at V and 4 bases at J, with 16 bases between the two ends. As DNA, the CDR3 is TGTGCCAGCAGCTTAAACGCCGGGGCCTCGGGAGAGACCCAGTACTTC. This gives the protein CASSLNAGASGETQYF. The whole variable domain, filled in from reference TRBV7-3 and TRBJ2-5, reads GAGVSQTPSNKVTEKGKYVELRCDPISGHTALYWYRQSLGQGPEFLIYFQGTGAADDSGLPNDRFFAVRPEGSVSTLKIQRTERGDSAVYLCASSLNAGASGETQYFGPGTRLLVL.

This clonotype was observed a few times. One junction end disagrees with the germline gene, perhaps due to a read error. The chain couples TRBV6-2 or TRBV6-3 to TRBJ1-4, with TRBD1 matching over 9 bases. The CDR3 runs 14 residues. Germline-derived CDR1 and CDR2 are MNHEY and SVGEGT. The DNA of the CDR3 is TGTGCCAGCAGTGCCGGGACAGGGAATGGAAAACTGTTTTTT. This gives the protein CASSAGTGNGKLFF.

This clonotype turned up a few times. This chain connects TRBV6-6 to TRBJ2-7; no firm D call. V was trimmed by 10 bases and J by 3 bases, leaving 10 bases between them. Germline CDR1 and CDR2: MNHNY and SVGAGI (reference sequence). The CDR3 consists of 11 residues. The CDR3 nucleotides read TGTGCCACCGGTACGGACTACGAGCAGTACGTC. This encodes CATGTDYEQYV.

This clonotype was observed a few times. J is TRBJ2-3 and V is TRBV20-1; 7 bases agree with TRBD2. The CDR3 spans 14 residues. Germline trimming cut 3 bases from V and 6 bases from J; bases unmatched to any gene: 9. The germline gives CDR1 DFQATT, CDR2 SNEGSKA (reference sequence). The CDR3 nucleotides are TGCAGTGCTAGTCCGGGACTATTCTTGGATACGCAGTATTTT. It translates to CSASPGLFLDTQYF.

The chain uses TRBV5-4 and TRBJ1-2; D is unresolved. V was clipped by 4 bases and J by 3 bases, with 16 bases between them. CDR3 length: 15 amino acids. Germline V CDR1 and CDR2: SGHNT, YYREEE (reference sequence). The CDR3 sequence: CASSRKTGSDYGYTF. The DNA for the CDR3 is TGTGCCAGCAGCCGTAAAACGGGTTCCGACTATGGCTACACCTTC.

This clonotype was counted many times. The chain combines TRBV6-2 or TRBV6-3 with TRBJ2-1; 7 bases agree with TRBD1. After removal of 7 bases from V and 8 bases from J, the junction contained 8 bases not matched to a gene. The CDR3 is 13 amino acids. Germline values: CDR1 MNHEY, CDR2 SVGEGT. CDR3 protein: CASKWTGGHEQFF. DNA of the CDR3: TGTGCCAGCAAATGGACAGGAGGACATGAGCAGTTCTTC.

This clonotype was counted at least ten times. This rearrangement joins TRBV2 to TRBJ1-1; D unclear. Germline V gives CDR1 SNHLY, CDR2 FYNNEI. Trimming pared 6 bases from V and 1 base from J, leaving 9 bases between. There are 13 residues in the CDR3. The CDR3 here is CASRVQPNTEAFF. The CDR3 coding sequence is TGTGCCAGCAGGGTACAGCCGAACACTGAAGCTTTCTTT.

This clonotype turned up a few times. J is TRBJ2-1 and V is TRBV9, with D tentatively TRBD2 (5 bases). Trimming shortened V by 4 bases and J by 0 bases, and 17 bases separated the two germline ends. The CDR3 totals 17 residues. Germline V gives CDR1 SGDLS, CDR2 YYNGEE. As DNA, the CDR3 is TGTGCCAGCAGCCCACGAGGAGGCAGCGGCTCCTACAATGAGCAGTTCTTC. It yields the protein CASSPRGGSGSYNEQFF.

The sample holds a few counts of this clonotype. The chain recombines TRBV7-9 with TRBJ1-2, with D maybe TRBD1 (5 bases). The CDR3 runs to 14 residues. Per the germline V gene, CDR1 is SEHNR and CDR2 is FQNEAQ (reference sequence). Trimming shortened V by 4 bases and J by 6 bases, and 15 bases separated the two germline ends. In DNA, the CDR3 is TGTGCCAGCAGCTCGGACATCCGTTTTAATGGCTACACCTTC. It is translated as CASSSDIRFNGYTF.

This clonotype was observed a handful of times. The CDR3 bases are TGTGCCAGCTCGCCTACTAGCGACAGTGAGCAGTTCTTC. It yields the protein CASSPTSDSEQFF. The V gene is TRBV18, the J gene TRBJ2-1; TRBD2 aligns across 7 bases. Trimming cost V 6 bases and J 9 bases; bases outside gene matches: 8. The CDR3 extends over 13 amino acids. Germline V gives CDR1 KGHSH, CDR2 LQKENI.

The genes are TRBV6-5 and TRBJ1-6, with D unclear. The length of the CDR3 is 16 residues. Germline lookup yields CDR1 MNHEY and CDR2 SVGAGI. V was clipped by 6 bases and J by 3 bases, with 15 bases between them. CDR3 DNA: TGTGCCAGCAGGGGCGGAGTAGTACGCTATAATTCACCCCTCCACTTT. This translates into CASRGGVVRYNSPLHF.

The chain employs TRBV7-2 and TRBJ2-5; D call uncertain. Germline-derived CDR1 and CDR2 are SGHTA and FQGNSA. Deletions cut 11 bases from V and 3 bases from J, with 10 bases between. This CDR3 comprises 11 residues. CDR3 loop: CASSAEETQYF. The DNA for the CDR3 is TGTGCCTCCTCTGCGGAAGAGACCCAGTACTTC. Looking up the rest from reference TRBV7-2 and TRBJ2-5 gives the full variable domain: GAGVSQSPSNKVTEKGKDVELRCDPISGHTALYWYRQSLGQGLEFLIYFQGNSAPDKSGLPSDRFSAERTGGSVSTLTIQRTQQEDSAVYLCASSAEETQYFGPGTRLLVL.

The genes are TRBV11-2 and TRBJ2-2; possibly TRBD1 for D (5 bases). Germline V gene data show CDR1 as SGHAT and CDR2 as FQNNGV. The CDR3 extends over 17 amino acids. V lost 0 bases to trimming and J lost 0 bases, with 11 bases between them. The CDR3 loop reads CASSLDGATANTGELFF. The DNA for the CDR3 is TGTGCCAGCAGCTTAGACGGAGCGACAGCGAACACCGGGGAGCTGTTTTTT.

The chain is built from TRBV7-9 and TRBJ1-4, with a tentative D call TRBD1 (6 bases). This CDR3 is built from 13 residues. Trimming shortened V by 8 bases and J by 7 bases, and 14 bases separated the two germline ends. The germline V gene has CDR1 SEHNR and CDR2 FQNEAQ (reference sequence). CDR3 protein: CASDQGKGEKLFF. In DNA form, the CDR3 reads TGTGCCAGCGACCAGGGGAAGGGTGAAAAACTGTTTTTT. The whole variable domain, remainder taken from reference TRBV7-9 and TRBJ1-4, is DTGVSQNPRHKITKRGQNVTFRCDPISEHNRLYWYRQTLGQGPEFLTYFQNEAQLEKSRLLSDRFSAERPKGSFSTLEIQRTEQGDSAMYLCASDQGKGEKLFFGSGTQLSVL.

This clonotype was observed a handful of times. The genes are TRBV5-5 and TRBJ2-1, with 10 bases lining up with TRBD1. Germline trimming cut 5 bases from V and 5 bases from J; bases unmatched to any gene: 7. CDR1 SGHKS and CDR2 YYEKEE come from the germline V gene (reference sequence). The CDR3 consists of 15 residues. The CDR3 DNA reads as TGTGCCAGCAGTTTTGGACAGGGGGTCGACAATGAGCAGTTCTTC. Its protein product is CASSFGQGVDNEQFF.

The chain carries TRBV19 and TRBJ2-1; TRBD2 might be the D (6 bases). Germline loops: CDR1 LNHDA, CDR2 SQIVND (reference sequence). V lost 3 bases and J lost 10, with 19 bases in between. The CDR3 consists of 15 residues. CDR3 in DNA: TGTGCCAGTAGTATCATGAGCGGGTCCTCGACGGAGCAGTTCTTC. Translated, it gives CASSIMSGSSTEQFF.

This clonotype has a handful of counts. The CDR3 DNA sequence: TGTGCCAGCAGTTCCCCGCAGGGAGGTGAAAAACTGTTTTTT. Protein product: CASSSPQGGEKLFF. The gene calls are TRBV6-5 and TRBJ1-4, with D tentatively TRBD1 (5 bases). Germline V CDR1 and CDR2: MNHEY, SVGAGI. The CDR3 has 14 amino acids. Trimming removed 4 bases at V and 7 bases at J, with 13 bases between.

In its sample, this clonotype was seen many times. The J gene is TRBJ2-7, the V gene TRBV7-2; D not resolved. Trimming pared 5 bases from V and 5 bases from J, leaving 13 bases between. CDR1 SGHTA and CDR2 FQGNSA come from the germline V gene. The length of the CDR3 is 13 residues. This chain's CDR3 is CASSPPLGNEQYF. Written as DNA, the CDR3 is TGTGCCAGCAGCCCCCCCTTGGGGAACGAGCAGTACTTC.

This clonotype occurred many times. The rearrangement joins TRBV4-1 to TRBJ1-5, with TRBD1 as a possible D gene (6 bases). Per the germline V gene, CDR1 is MGHRA and CDR2 is YSYEKL. CDR3 length equals 16 residues. Trimming stripped 8 bases from V and 9 bases from J, with 26 bases between. The CDR3 bases are TGCGCCAGCGGTAATCCGGGGGGCGCAAGACAGCTGCCCCAGCATTTT. It specifies CASGNPGGARQLPQHF.

This clonotype was seen only a few times. The rearrangement uses TRBV6-2 or TRBV6-3 and TRBJ2-5, with D tentatively TRBD1 or TRBD2 (5 bases each). V was pared by 6 bases and J by 1 base, with 12 bases between. Germline V lookup: CDR1 MNHEY, CDR2 SVGEGT. The CDR3 has 14 residues. The CDR3 reads CASRPAGTQETQYF. DNA of the CDR3: TGTGCCAGCAGACCGGCCGGGACCCAAGAGACCCAGTACTTC.

Ten or more counts support this clonotype. This sequence joins TRBV2 and TRBJ2-1, with 8 bases that match TRBD2. Per the germline V gene, CDR1 is SNHLY and CDR2 is FYNNEI. Trimming at V came to 6 bases and at J to 0 bases, leaving 1 base not matched to a gene. The CDR3 loop spans 14 amino acids. CDR3 nucleotides: TGTGCCAGCAGACTAGCGGACTCCTACAATGAGCAGTTCTTC. This gives the protein CASRLADSYNEQFF. Combining the CDR3 with reference TRBV2 and TRBJ2-1 gives the whole variable domain EPEVTQTPSHQVTQMGQEVILRCVPISNHLYFYWYRQILGQKVEFLVSFYNNEISEKSEIFDDQFSVERPDGSNFTLKIRSTKLEDSAMYFCASRLADSYNEQFFGPGTRLTVL.

This clonotype was observed many times. This chain uses TRBV6-8 with TRBJ2-3; D remains ambiguous. Trimming left V 5 bases short and J 2 bases short, with 14 bases between. This CDR3 contains 15 residues. CDR1 is MNHGY and CDR2 is SAAAGT in the germline V gene. CDR3 sequence (DNA): TGTGCCAGCAGTACCCTCAGTAGGGCCACAGATACGCAGTATTTT. This codes for CASSTLSRATDTQYF.

The table lists this clonotype with many counts. This chain joins TRBV10-3 and TRBJ2-7; D gene uncertain. The CDR3 sequence is 13 residues long. V dropped 6 bases and J dropped 5 bases, with 14 bases sitting between them. Looked up from germline, CDR1 is ENHRY and CDR2 is SYGVKD. For the CDR3, the DNA is TGTGCCATCAGCCCCGGGTCCGGCCACGAGCAGTACTTC. It translates to CAISPGSGHEQYF.

The V call is TRBV9, the J call TRBJ2-1; possibly TRBD1 for D (5 bases). Germline CDR1 reads SGDLS; CDR2 reads YYNGEE. Trimming removed 4 bases at V and 13 bases at J, with 15 bases between. This CDR3 is 12 amino acids long. The CDR3, as DNA: TGTGCCAGCAGCCCCCTGACAGATCCTCAGTTCTTC. Translation gives CASSPLTDPQFF.

The chain uses TRBV2 and TRBJ2-5, with 11 bases matching TRBD1. V lost 5 bases to trimming and J lost 5 bases; unmatched junction nucleotides: 7. CDR3 length: 15 amino acids. Germline CDR1 SNHLY, CDR2 FYNNEI. The CDR3: CASSNRDRGVETQYF. DNA for the CDR3: TGTGCCAGCAGTAACCGGGACAGGGGGGTTGAGACCCAGTACTTC.